One and the same sample provided the 26 T cell receptor beta chains below, sequenced in a study of cytomegalovirus exposure and HLA in healthy donors. The primer mix had 60 Vbeta and 13 Jbeta primers. TCRdb's table, derived via immunoSEQ multiplex PCR, lists solely in-frame clones and lacks some. The sample comprises about 160,000 clones, approximately 78% of which are singletons, and nearly 8.5% rests with the top ten. What was sequenced was PBMCs. These receptors all come from a male donor in good health and CMV-seropositive.

This clone was seen only once. The J gene is TRBJ1-2, the V gene TRBV6-5; a possible D gene is TRBD1 (6 bases). Germline CDR1 is MNHEY and CDR2 is SVGAGI. The length of the CDR3 is 14 residues. Trimming took off 5 bases at V and 1 base at J, with 11 bases between the two ends. The CDR3 DNA follows: TGTGCCAGCAGTACAGGGTTCCTTAACTATGGCTACACCTTC. It encodes CASSTGFLNYGYTF.

The chain combines TRBV30 with TRBJ2-7, with TRBD2 identical over 11 bases. This CDR3 comprises 14 residues. From germline, CDR1 is GTSNPN and CDR2 SVGIG (reference sequence). Trimming took 4 bases from V and 0 from J; bases not matched to a gene: 2. For the CDR3, the DNA is TGTGCCTGGATGACTAGCGGGGTCTCCTACGAGCAGTACTTC. It translates to CAWMTSGVSYEQYF.

The rearrangement joins TRBV12-5 to TRBJ1-1, with D tentatively TRBD1 (5 bases). V gave up 5 bases and J gave up 3 bases, with 10 bases separating them. The CDR3 extends over 13 amino acids. The germline V gene has CDR1 LGHNT and CDR2 FRNRAP. The CDR3 protein is CASGGGGDTEAFF. CDR3 nucleotides: TGTGCTAGTGGTGGGGGAGGGGACACTGAAGCTTTCTTT.

This clone showed up just once. The chain carries TRBV9 and TRBJ1-4; D perhaps matches TRBD1 (5 bases). Germline V gene lookup returns CDR1 SGDLS and CDR2 YYNGEE. V dropped 0 bases and J dropped 0 bases, with 9 bases sitting between them. This CDR3 has 16 residues. CDR3 nucleotide sequence: TGTGCCAGCAGCGTAGAGGGGATACCAACTAATGAAAAACTGTTTTTT. This translates into CASSVEGIPTNEKLFF.

The genes are TRBV14 and TRBJ2-1; 8 positions agree with TRBD2. From germline, CDR1 is SGHDN and CDR2 FVKESK. The CDR3 consists of 20 residues. The J segment lost 0 bases and the V segment lost 0 bases, leaving 13 bases of the junction unmatched. CDR3 loop: CASSQDSLGTRTLSYNEQFF. CDR3 coding DNA: TGTGCCAGCAGCCAAGATTCCCTCGGGACTAGGACGCTCTCCTACAATGAGCAGTTCTTC.

The rearrangement uses TRBV6-5 and TRBJ2-7; no definite D call. V gave up 4 bases and J gave up 6 bases, with 10 bases separating them. Germline loops: CDR1 MNHEY, CDR2 SVGAGI. The CDR3 has 12 amino acids. For the CDR3, the DNA is TGTGCCAGCAGTTCCCCAGTAGCCGAGCAGTACTTC. Its protein product is CASSSPVAEQYF.

This chain uses TRBV14 with TRBJ2-2; 7 bases map to TRBD2. With 0 bases clipped from V and 4 bases from J, the junction kept 8 bases outside the gene matches. The CDR3 is 17 residues long. Looked up from germline, CDR1 is SGHDN and CDR2 is FVKESK. CDR3 protein: CASSQELGGSTTGELFF. The CDR3 DNA reads as TGTGCCAGCAGCCAAGAACTCGGCGGGAGCACCACCGGGGAGCTGTTTTTT.

The V call is TRBV27, the J call TRBJ2-7; the D gene is possibly TRBD2 (6 bases). The ends were cut back, 6 bases at V and 8 bases at J, with 23 bases in the middle. The CDR3 is 15 amino acids. Germline CDR1 and CDR2: MNHEY and SMNVEV (reference sequence). The CDR3 sequence: CASSYRDSRLVKQYF. The CDR3 DNA reads as TGTGCCAGCAGCTATCGGGACTCAAGGCTGGTAAAGCAGTACTTC.

The chain employs TRBV5-6 and TRBJ1-5; unclear D gene. The germline V gene encodes CDR1 SGHDT and CDR2 YYEEEE. The CDR3 extends over 15 amino acids. V was trimmed by 0 bases and J by 4 bases, leaving 11 bases between them. The CDR3 protein is CASSLARLLNQPQHF. DNA for the CDR3: TGTGCCAGCAGCTTGGCCAGGCTTCTAAATCAGCCCCAGCATTTT.

This chain uses TRBV7-6 with TRBJ2-3; 10 bases line up with TRBD2. V lost 1 base, J lost 3 bases, and 10 bases stayed unmatched. The germline V gene has CDR1 SGHVS and CDR2 FNYEAQ. This CDR3 spans 18 amino acids. For the CDR3, the DNA is TGTGCCAGCAGCTTAGGTAGGCTAGCGGGAGCTCGTACAGATACGCAGTATTTT. It specifies CASSLGRLAGARTDTQYF.

This clone appeared once. The chain couples TRBV27 to TRBJ1-5; D may be TRBD1 (6 bases). CDR3 length: 18 amino acids. CDR1 is MNHEY, CDR2 SMNVEV, per germline (reference sequence). V gave up 4 bases and J gave up 6 bases, with 25 bases separating them. For the CDR3, the DNA is TGTGCCAGCAGTTCCAAAACCTTCCCCCGGACAGATTTTCAGCCCCAGCATTTT. This sequence encodes CASSSKTFPRTDFQPQHF.

This clone came up a few times. The chain combines TRBV9 with TRBJ1-2; 7 nucleotides agree with TRBD1. CDR1 is SGDLS, CDR2 YYNGEE, per germline. The trim removed 0 bases at V and 7 bases at J, leaving 3 bases unmatched. The CDR3 runs to 13 residues. The CDR3 DNA is TGTGCCAGCAGCGTAGAGACAGGGAGTGGCTACACCTTC. It translates to CASSVETGSGYTF. Full variable domain (remainder filled in from reference TRBV9 and TRBJ1-2): DSGVTQTPKHLITATGQRVTLRCSPRSGDLSVYWYQQSLDQGLQFLIQYYNGEERAKGNILERFSAQQFPDLHSELNLSSLELGDSALYFCASSVETGSGYTFGSGTRLTVV.

This clone is a singleton in its sample. The genes are TRBV5-5 and TRBJ2-1; TRBD2 aligns across 7 bases. Per germline, CDR1 SGHKS and CDR2 YYEKEE (reference sequence). The trim removed 0 bases at V and 3 bases at J, leaving 6 bases unmatched. The CDR3 consists of 16 residues. This CDR3 is CASSLGEGLGYNEQFF. The CDR3 DNA is TGTGCCAGCAGCTTGGGGGAGGGATTAGGCTACAATGAGCAGTTCTTC.

This clone was seen more than once but under ten times. The chain combines TRBV5-5 with TRBJ2-1; D is undetermined. The CDR3 is 16 residues long. Germline V gene data show CDR1 as SGHKS and CDR2 as YYEKEE (reference sequence). V gave up 4 bases and J gave up 6 bases, with 20 bases separating them. CDR3 bases: TGTGCCAGCAGCCCCAGGCATCGTCCCCCTCTCAATGAGCAGTTCTTC. Encoded protein: CASSPRHRPPLNEQFF.

The gene calls are TRBV7-2 and TRBJ1-3; 7 bases agree with TRBD1. CDR3 size: 15 residues. Germline loops: CDR1 SGHTA, CDR2 FQGNSA. V was pared by 4 bases and J by 0 bases, with 3 bases of the junction left unmatched. The CDR3 nucleotides are TGTGCCAGCAGCTCCTGGGACAGCTCTGGAAACACCATATATTTT. Translation: CASSSWDSSGNTIYF.

J is TRBJ1-3 and V is TRBV30, with D maybe TRBD1 (6 bases). V shed 8 bases and J shed 0 bases, with 11 bases lying between them. In germline, CDR1 is GTSNPN, CDR2 SVGIG (reference sequence). The CDR3 is 13 residues long. The CDR3 loop is CAQGSDSGNTIYF. CDR3 DNA sequence: TGTGCCCAGGGGAGCGACTCTGGAAACACCATATATTTT. The full variable domain, completed using reference TRBV30 and TRBJ1-3, is SQTIHQWPATLVQPVGSPLSLECTVEGTSNPNLYWYRQAAGRGLQLLFYSVGIGQISSEVPQNLSASRPQDRQFILSSKKLLLSDSGFYLCAQGSDSGNTIYFGEGSWLTVV.

The V call is TRBV9, the J call TRBJ2-1; D possibly corresponds to TRBD2 (7 bases). The CDR3 covers 14 residues. Trimming took 5 bases from V and 5 from J, leaving 14 bases between them. The germline gives CDR1 SGDLS, CDR2 YYNGEE. The CDR3 reads CASRGGGGDNEQFF. CDR3 DNA sequence: TGTGCCAGCAGAGGGGGGGGCGGGGACAATGAGCAGTTCTTC.

This chain joins TRBV18 and TRBJ2-5; D perhaps matches TRBD2 (6 bases). Germline lookup yields CDR1 KGHSH and CDR2 LQKENI. V was shortened by 6 bases and J by 1 base, with 15 bases between the two germline ends. The CDR3 spans 15 residues. The CDR3 nucleotides read TGTGCCAGCTCTCGCGATCAGACTAGCCAAGAGACCCAGTACTTC. Encoded protein: CASSRDQTSQETQYF.

The chain joins TRBV4-3 to TRBJ2-4; TRBD2 aligns across 10 bases. This CDR3 region has 22 residues. V dropped 2 bases and J dropped 0; count of bases not matched to a gene: 19. Germline CDR1 reads LGHNA; CDR2 reads YSLEER. The CDR3 here is CASSQTWASGSLGGLAKNIQYF. CDR3 DNA sequence: TGCGCCAGCAGCCAAACCTGGGCTAGCGGGAGTTTAGGGGGGTTAGCCAAAAACATTCAGTACTTC.

This clone was counted a few times. This chain connects TRBV19 to TRBJ2-3; perhaps TRBD2 as D (6 bases). The CDR3 length is 16 residues. The germline V gene encodes CDR1 LNHDA and CDR2 SQIVND (reference sequence). V was pared by 4 bases and J by 0 bases, with 14 bases between. Here the CDR3 DNA reads TGTGCCAGTAGTACGGGACTCCTTGGGAGCACAGATACGCAGTATTTT. It translates to CASSTGLLGSTDTQYF.

The chain links TRBV2 to TRBJ2-7, with 9 bases aligning to TRBD1. V dropped 1 base and J dropped 1; count of bases not matched to a gene: 8. CDR3 size: 17 residues. CDR1 is SNHLY, CDR2 FYNNEI, per germline. The CDR3 sequence is CASSEGRDRALSYEQYF. The CDR3, as DNA: TGTGCCAGCAGTGAAGGCCGGGACAGGGCCCTATCCTACGAGCAGTACTTC.

Only one count was recorded for this clone. V usage is TRBV7-8 and J usage is TRBJ2-1, with 9 bases identical to TRBD1. The germline V gene encodes CDR1 SGHVS and CDR2 FQNEAQ. V was pared by 3 bases and J by 2 bases, with 8 bases of the junction left unmatched. The CDR3 length is 17 residues. The CDR3 nucleotides are TGTGCCAGCAGCTTGTCCTCGACAGGGGGGACCTACAATGAGCAGTTCTTC. It is translated as CASSLSSTGGTYNEQFF.

The V gene is TRBV6-6, the J gene TRBJ2-3; D gene ambiguous. Trimming shortened V by 7 bases and J by 0 bases, and 8 bases separated the two germline ends. Germline assignment: CDR1 MNHNY and CDR2 SVGAGI (reference sequence). CDR3 length: 13 amino acids. The CDR3 loop is CASTSTSTDTQYF. The CDR3, as DNA: TGTGCCAGCACGAGTACTAGCACAGATACGCAGTATTTT.

This clone occurred once. Other DNA sequences in this specimen translate into the identical CDR3. This sequence joins TRBV5-1 and TRBJ2-7; the D gene is possibly TRBD1 (5 bases). V shed 2 bases and J shed 0 bases, with 12 bases lying between them. CDR3 length equals 15 residues. Germline loops: CDR1 SGHRS, CDR2 YFSETQ. The CDR3 nucleotides read TGCGCCAGCAGCTTAGATGGGGCGAGCTCCTACGAGCAGTACTTC. It encodes CASSLDGASSYEQYF. The entire variable domain, with the rest obtained from reference TRBV5-1 and TRBJ2-7, is as follows: KAGVTQTPRYLIKTRGQQVTLSCSPISGHRSVSWYQQTPGQGLQFLFEYFSETQRNKGNFPGRFSGRQFSNSRSEMNVSTLELGDSALYLCASSLDGASSYEQYFGPGTRLTVT.

The chain is built from TRBV6-6 and TRBJ1-6; TRBD1 aligns across 9 bases. Germline CDR1 and CDR2: MNHNY and SVGAGI (reference sequence). The CDR3 has 16 amino acids. Germline trimming cut 4 bases from V and 7 bases from J; bases unmatched to any gene: 8. Here the CDR3 DNA reads TGTGCCAGCAGTTCCCGGACAGGGGTAGGCAATTCACCCCTCCACTTT. Encoded protein: CASSSRTGVGNSPLHF.

The V and J genes are TRBV6-6 and TRBJ2-5; 10 bases are shared with TRBD1. This CDR3 is built from 16 residues. Losses at the gene ends were 4 bases for V and 2 bases for J; bases not matched to a gene: 7. CDR1 and CDR2 (germline): MNHNY, SVGAGI (reference sequence). The CDR3 bases are TGTGCCAGCAGTTCCGCTTGGACAGGGGGTCAAGAGACCCAGTACTTC. Amino acids: CASSSAWTGGQETQYF.